This T cell receptor beta chain was obtained from a study of vaccination and CD4 T cells after COVID-19. General study findings and limits: Spike mono-reactivity was the property of 304 of 307 vaccine-specific clones in convalescent patients.

Specified treatment: roughly 11-day PBMC culture with coronavirus spike peptide pools or control peptides (ViraFEST assay). The Oncomine TCR Beta short-read assay was applied to DNA of cultured CD4+ T cells. In TCRdb, the PCR reads were re-called with MiXCR into one record per CDR3 protein. Of some 15,000 distinct CDR3 sequences in the sample, around half are singletons; the top ten hold roughly 7%. Germline V CDR1 and CDR2: GTSNPN, SVGIG (reference sequence). The CDR3 covers 13 residues. V was shortened by 0 bases and J by 2 bases, with 7 bases between the two germline ends. The sample holds a few counts of this clonotype. Its antigen is not known.

The specimen was CD4+ T cells from blood, cultured in vitro. The TCR originated in a human donor who had recovered from COVID-19. The chain combines TRBV30 with TRBJ2-5; no firm D call. CDR3 in amino acids: CAWSVLPQETQYF. The CDR3 DNA reads as TGTGCCTGGAGTGTACTGCCTCAAGAGACCCAGTACTTC.